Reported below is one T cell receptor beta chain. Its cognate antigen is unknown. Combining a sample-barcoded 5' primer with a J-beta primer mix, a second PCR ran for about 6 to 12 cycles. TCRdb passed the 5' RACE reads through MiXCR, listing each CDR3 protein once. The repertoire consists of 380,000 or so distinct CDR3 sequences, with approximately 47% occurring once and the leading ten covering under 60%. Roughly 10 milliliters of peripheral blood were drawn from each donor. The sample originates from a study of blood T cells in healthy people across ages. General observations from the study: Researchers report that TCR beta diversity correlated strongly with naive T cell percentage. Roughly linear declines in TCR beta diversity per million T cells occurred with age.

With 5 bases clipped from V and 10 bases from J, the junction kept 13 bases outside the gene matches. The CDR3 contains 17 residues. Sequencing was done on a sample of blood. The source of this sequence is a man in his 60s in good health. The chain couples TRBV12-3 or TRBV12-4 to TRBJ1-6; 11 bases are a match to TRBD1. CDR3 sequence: CASSPGTGGVRRSPLHF. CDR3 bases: TGTGCCAGCAGTCCCGGGACAGGGGGAGTGCGGAGATCACCCCTCCACTTT.